Below are 8 T cell receptor beta chains sequenced from a single sample in a study of T cells in Graves' hyperthyroidism and ophthalmopathy (dated by TCRdb to between 2018 and 2020). The method was multiplex PCR. Sequencing took place on an Illumina HiSeq 2000. The TCR beta CDR3 regions were amplified from the RNA transcripts. For the first round of RT-PCR on the TCR CDR3, the HTBI primer set was used together with the Qiagen OneStep RT-PCR kit. TCRdb handled the public reads itself, with Q25 trimming in fastp and clone calling in MiXCR, and kept productive beta chains. Rows with a matching CDR3 protein are joined into one entry that keeps the most common DNA and genes. Within this sample are some 350,000 distinct CDR3 sequences, with about 13% of them counted one time only. The ten largest clones take up 34% of the sample. Specimen: blood. The receptor source for this set is a woman aged 40 to 50 with Graves' ophthalmopathy.

This clonotype was seen only a few times. This could be a read error, since a much larger clone is one nucleotide away. The rearrangement links TRBV12-3 or TRBV12-4 to TRBJ2-7; 11 bases are shared with TRBD2. The CDR3 length is 14 residues. V lost 7 bases to trimming and J lost 6 bases; unmatched junction nucleotides: 8. CDR3 sequence: CASTGLAGTCEQYF. The DNA of the CDR3 is TGTGCCAGCACCGGACTAGCGGGCACCTGCGAGCAGTACTTC.

This clonotype was detected many times. The rearrangement joins TRBV2 to TRBJ2-1; TRBD1 aligns across 8 bases. The CDR3 totals 17 residues. Germline V lookup: CDR1 SNHLY, CDR2 FYNNEI. V dropped 6 bases and J dropped 5; count of bases not matched to a gene: 15. The CDR3: CASSPPRTGKADNEQFF. For the CDR3, the DNA is TGTGCCAGCAGCCCTCCCCGGACAGGGAAAGCCGACAATGAGCAGTTCTTC.

This chain connects TRBV4-2 to TRBJ1-6; D unresolved. Germline V lookup: CDR1 LGHNA, CDR2 YNFKEQ. Between the trimmed V and J ends, which lost 0 bases and 7 bases, there was a span of 10 bases. This CDR3 has 15 residues. In nucleotides, the CDR3 is TGTGCCAGCAGCCAAGAGGGCCCTCCCAATTCACCCCTCCACTTT. Its translation is CASSQEGPPNSPLHF.

The rearrangement links TRBV10-1 to TRBJ2-3, with 12 positions matching TRBD2. CDR3 size: 15 residues. Germline-derived CDR1 and CDR2 are WNHNN and SYGVQD (reference sequence). J was trimmed by 1 base and V by 6 bases; bases with no gene match: 2. CDR3 loop: CASRRLAGGTDTQYF. CDR3 nucleotides: TGCGCCAGCAGGCGACTAGCGGGAGGCACAGATACGCAGTATTTT.

In its sample, this clonotype was seen many times. V and J are TRBV20-1 and TRBJ2-1; 10 nucleotides align to TRBD2. V was pared by 5 bases and J by 2 bases, with 6 bases of the junction left unmatched. The CDR3 has 15 amino acids. Germline loops: CDR1 DFQATT, CDR2 SNEGSKA (reference sequence). DNA of the CDR3: TGCAGTGCTCCATTAAGCGGGAGGGCCTACAATGAGCAGTTCTTC. This translates into CSAPLSGRAYNEQFF.

This clonotype has a count of ten or more. The rearrangement links TRBV24-1 to TRBJ2-2; possibly TRBD1 for D (5 bases). Germline loops: CDR1 KGHDR, CDR2 SFDVKD. The CDR3 is 12 amino acids. Trimming removed 9 bases at V and 9 bases at J, with 13 bases between. The CDR3 nucleotides read TGTGCCACCCAGGGATCGGTCCGGGAGCTGTTTTTT. Protein sequence: CATQGSVRELFF.

This rearrangement joins TRBV7-9 to TRBJ1-5; 8 bases match TRBD1. Germline assignment: CDR1 SEHNR and CDR2 FQNEAQ (reference sequence). There are 18 residues in the CDR3. Trimming at V came to 0 bases and at J to 3 bases, leaving 10 bases not matched to a gene. For the CDR3, the DNA is TGTGCCAGCAGCTTAGCCGGCGGGACAGGAGCGGTCAATCAGCCCCAGCATTTT. Translation: CASSLAGGTGAVNQPQHF.

This clonotype was counted a few times. V is TRBV27 and J is TRBJ1-2; 7 bases agree with TRBD1. Per germline, CDR1 MNHEY and CDR2 SMNVEV (reference sequence). CDR3 length: 16 amino acids. The J segment lost 2 bases and the V segment lost 6 bases, leaving 12 bases of the junction unmatched. The CDR3, as DNA: TGTGCCAGCAGCCAGACTCTAACGGGACAGAACTATGGCTACACCTTC. Its protein product is CASSQTLTGQNYGYTF.